The subject of this entry is one TCR beta chain. Ophthalmopathy patients had moderate-to-severe active disease, CAS ≥3, NOSPECS ≥4, and disease duration under 3 months. It was RNA transcripts that yielded the amplified TCR beta CDR3 regions. The HTBI primer set served for first-round RT-PCR of the TCR CDR3. Each CDR3 protein gets one entry after TCRdb re-called the multiplex PCR reads with MiXCR. The sample carries 450,000 to 650,000 distinct CDR3 sequences, approximately 15% recorded once. Germline V gives CDR1 SGHDT, CDR2 YYEEEE. The CDR3 totals 15 residues. Trimming took off 2 bases at V and 0 bases at J, with 6 bases between the two ends. These data originate in a study of T cells in Graves' hyperthyroidism and ophthalmopathy.

Sequencing used blood. V is TRBV5-6 and J is TRBJ2-6; the D is unclear. The TCR originated in a woman in her late teens or twenties with Graves' ophthalmopathy. The CDR3 sequence: CASSLVHSGANVLTF. The DNA of the CDR3 is TGTGCCAGCAGCTTAGTTCACTCTGGGGCCAACGTCCTGACTTTC.